The rows below give T cell receptor beta chains drawn from one sample of a study of vaccination and CD4 T cells after COVID-19. Via MiXCR, TCRdb re-called the PCR reads, giving one row per CDR3 protein. The repertoire holds thousands of distinct CDR3 sequences, with 43% as singletons. For these TCRs, the target antigens are not known. The sequencing input was CD4+ T cells from blood, cultured in vitro. The receptors were sampled from a human donor in good health. The CDR3 runs from the conserved cysteine through the conserved F or W. D genes are given only for firm matches. Not all rows give a size; the values are once, few, many and, for expanded clones, a class.

V: TRBV21-1
size: few
J: TRBJ2-7
D: -
DNA: TGTGCCAGCAGGGTCACCTACGAGCAGTACTTC
CDR3: CASRVTYEQYF

V: TRBV5-8
size: few
J: TRBJ1-1
D: TRBD1
DNA: TGTGCCAGCAGCCCGCGGGACAGGGGAATGACTGAAGCTTTCTTT
CDR3: CASSPRDRGMTEAFF

V: TRBV7-9
size: -
J: TRBJ2-1
D: -
DNA: TGTGCCAGCAGCTTAGTGGACGAGCAGTTCTTC
CDR3: CASSLVDEQFF

V: TRBV6-5
size: few
J: TRBJ2-7
D: -
DNA: TGTGCCAGCAGTTACTCGATGATCGCTTACGAGCAGTACTTC
CDR3: CASSYSMIAYEQYF

V: TRBV20-1
size: few
J: TRBJ1-2
D: TRBD1
DNA: TGCAGTGCTAGAGGGGACAGAGGAGGGGCCGGGTTC
CDR3: CSARGDRGGAGF

V: TRBV20-1
size: -
J: TRBJ1-5
D: -
DNA: TGCAGTGCTAGAGGTGGGGGGTTTGGGAATCAGCCCCAGCATTTT
CDR3: CSARGGGFGNQPQHF

V: TRBV7-2
size: few
J: TRBJ1-5
D: -
DNA: TGTGCCAGCAGCGCCACGAGAGACCCGTATAGCAATCAGCCCCAGCATTTT
CDR3: CASSATRDPYSNQPQHF

V: TRBV12-3/TRBV12-4
size: once
J: TRBJ2-3
D: TRBD2
DNA: TGTGCCAGCAGTGCCACTAGCGGGGGCACAGATACGCAGTATTTT
CDR3: CASSATSGGTDTQYF

V: TRBV6-1
size: few
J: TRBJ1-2
D: -
DNA: TGTGCCAGCAGGACGGACTGGGAGGGTGGCTACACCTTC
CDR3: CASRTDWEGGYTF

V: TRBV7-3
size: -
J: TRBJ2-2
D: -
DNA: TGTGCCAGCAGCGCAATGGAGGGACGTTTGACGGCCGGGGAGCTGTTTTTT
CDR3: CASSAMEGRLTAGELFF

V: TRBV7-3
size: few
J: TRBJ1-1
D: -
DNA: TGTGCCAGCAGCTTGCAGGGCGGGAACACTGAAGCTTTCTTT
CDR3: CASSLQGGNTEAFF

V: TRBV5-3
size: -
J: TRBJ2-7
D: -
DNA: TGTGCCAGCACCATTACGGGAATAGAGCCCTACGAGCAGTACTTC
CDR3: CASTITGIEPYEQYF

V: TRBV6-4
size: few
J: TRBJ2-1
D: TRBD1
DNA: TGTGCCAGCAGTGCCGGGACAGGGGGCTACAATGAGCAGTTCTTC
CDR3: CASSAGTGGYNEQFF

V: TRBV19
size: -
J: TRBJ1-1
D: -
DNA: TGTGCCAGTAGACTCGGGGCAGGGCGTTCGTTGAACACTGAAGCTTTCTTT
CDR3: CASRLGAGRSLNTEAFF

V: TRBV10-3
size: few
J: TRBJ1-5
D: -
DNA: TGTGCCAGAATGACAGTTTACAATCAGCCCCAGCATTTT
CDR3: CARMTVYNQPQHF

V: TRBV6-5
size: -
J: TRBJ1-2
D: -
DNA: TGTGCCAGCAGTTACGTGGGGGGCGGACTTAACTATGGCTACACCTTC
CDR3: CASSYVGGGLNYGYTF

V: TRBV4-2
size: few
J: TRBJ1-2
D: TRBD1
DNA: TGTGCCAGCAGCCAAGGCCAGGGACAGAACTATGGCTACACCTTC
CDR3: CASSQGQGQNYGYTF

V: TRBV6-2/TRBV6-3
size: -
J: TRBJ2-2
D: -
DNA: TGTGCCAGCAGGCTTTGGGGGGGCGCGAACACCGGGGAGCTGTTTTTT
CDR3: CASRLWGGANTGELFF

V: TRBV20-1
size: -
J: TRBJ2-2
D: -
DNA: TGCAGTGCTACTACGGACACCGGGGAGCTGTTTTTT
CDR3: CSATTDTGELFF

V: TRBV19
size: -
J: TRBJ1-2
D: -
DNA: TGTGCCAGTAGTCCCGGAGTGAACTATGGCTACACCTTC
CDR3: CASSPGVNYGYTF

V: TRBV4-1
size: -
J: TRBJ1-2
D: -
DNA: TGCGCCAGCAGCCAAGATTCAGACGGGGTTCGTGACTACACCTTC
CDR3: CASSQDSDGVRDYTF

V: TRBV6-1
size: -
J: TRBJ1-1
D: -
DNA: TGTGCCAGCAGTGAACGTCGGCACAAGAACACTGAAGCTTTCTTT
CDR3: CASSERRHKNTEAFF

V: TRBV6-5
size: few
J: TRBJ1-5
D: -
DNA: TGTGCCAGCAGTTACTCTTCCAGTCGGAGCAATCAGCCCCAGCATTTT
CDR3: CASSYSSSRSNQPQHF

V: TRBV6-5
size: large
J: TRBJ2-5
D: -
DNA: TGTGCCAGCAGTTGGTCACAAGAGACCCAGTACTTC
CDR3: CASSWSQETQYF

V: TRBV7-9
size: -
J: TRBJ2-3
D: TRBD2
DNA: TGTGCCAGCAGCCTCACCCTAGCGGGGGCCACAGATACGCAGTATTTT
CDR3: CASSLTLAGATDTQYF

V: TRBV7-8
size: once
J: TRBJ1-1
D: TRBD1
DNA: TGTGCCAGCAACCAACTAACAGGGGACGCGTATACTGAAGCTTTCTTT
CDR3: CASNQLTGDAYTEAFF

V: TRBV5-1
size: -
J: TRBJ1-1
D: -
DNA: TGCGCCAGCAGAAATGGACGGACGAACACTGAAGCTTTCTTT
CDR3: CASRNGRTNTEAFF

V: TRBV7-9
size: -
J: TRBJ2-3
D: -
DNA: TGTGCCAGCAGCTTAGTACTTGCCCTCAGGGATACGCAGTATTTT
CDR3: CASSLVLALRDTQYF

V: TRBV15
size: -
J: TRBJ2-1
D: -
DNA: TGTGCCACCAGCAGAGATATTAATGAGCAGTTCTTC
CDR3: CATSRDINEQFF

V: TRBV5-1
size: -
J: TRBJ1-1
D: -
DNA: TGCGCCAGCAGTACGGACCGCGGGGGAACTGAAGCTTTCTTT
CDR3: CASSTDRGGTEAFF

V: TRBV11-2
size: -
J: TRBJ2-7
D: -
DNA: TGTGCCAGCAGCTTAAACGGCTACGAGCAGTACTTC
CDR3: CASSLNGYEQYF

V: TRBV12-3/TRBV12-4
size: -
J: TRBJ2-5
D: TRBD2
DNA: TGTGCCAGCAGTCCGACTAGCAGGGAGACCCAGTACTTC
CDR3: CASSPTSRETQYF

V: TRBV5-4
size: -
J: TRBJ2-1
D: TRBD1
DNA: TGTGCCAGCAGCTTGACAGGGGCCAAAACAATTGAGCAGTTCTTC
CDR3: CASSLTGAKTIEQFF

V: TRBV27
size: few
J: TRBJ1-1
D: -
DNA: TGTGCCAGCAGTTTATTGCCAGACAGTGAAGCTTTCTTT
CDR3: CASSLLPDSEAFF

V: TRBV7-3
size: -
J: TRBJ2-2
D: -
DNA: TGTGCCAGCAGCCCAGGGGCCGCTTCCGGGGAGCTGTTTTTT
CDR3: CASSPGAASGELFF

V: TRBV27
size: few
J: TRBJ1-5
D: -
DNA: TGTGCCAGCAGTTCGCCTCCTCAGCCCCAGCATTTT
CDR3: CASSSPPQPQHF

V: TRBV6-5
size: few
J: TRBJ1-2
D: -
DNA: TGTGCCAGCAGTTACTCTGGACAAGCCTATGGCTACACCTTC
CDR3: CASSYSGQAYGYTF

V: TRBV5-6
size: -
J: TRBJ2-7
D: TRBD2
DNA: TGTGCCAGCAGCTTGTTCATACCGCAGCGGGGAGGGGACGAGCAGTACTTC
CDR3: CASSLFIPQRGGDEQYF

V: TRBV20-1
size: few
J: TRBJ1-1
D: -
DNA: TGCAGTGCTGGAGTCGCTTTCTTT
CDR3: CSAGVAFF

V: TRBV12-3/TRBV12-4
size: -
J: TRBJ1-6
D: TRBD1
DNA: TGTGCCAGCAGCTCCCGGGTAGGGACAGGGTATAATTCACCCCTCCACTTT
CDR3: CASSSRVGTGYNSPLHF

V: TRBV10-1
size: -
J: TRBJ2-1
D: -
DNA: TGCGCCAGCAGTTCCAGGGCCATGGATGAGCAGTTCTTC
CDR3: CASSSRAMDEQFF

V: TRBV6-1
size: -
J: TRBJ1-5
D: -
DNA: TGTGCCAGCAGGACACCGGAGGGGCCCCAGCATTTT
CDR3: CASRTPEGPQHF

V: TRBV6-1
size: -
J: TRBJ1-1
D: TRBD1
DNA: TGTGCCAGCAGTGGGACAGGGAAGGTTGAAGCTTTCTTT
CDR3: CASSGTGKVEAFF

V: TRBV6-1
size: -
J: TRBJ2-1
D: -
DNA: TGTGCCAGCCAAGAACTCCATTTAGTTCTCGAGACCAATGAGCAGTTCTTC
CDR3: CASQELHLVLETNEQFF

V: TRBV20-1
size: -
J: TRBJ2-1
D: -
DNA: TGCAGTGCTAGAGTGGCAAATGAGCAGTTCTTC
CDR3: CSARVANEQFF

V: TRBV27
size: -
J: TRBJ2-1
D: -
DNA: TGTGCCAGCGGGGTGGGCAGGGCCAATGAGCAGTTCTTC
CDR3: CASGVGRANEQFF

V: TRBV7-9
size: -
J: TRBJ1-2
D: -
DNA: TGTGCCAGCAGCTCCCAGAGTTATGGCTACACCTTC
CDR3: CASSSQSYGYTF

V: TRBV6-5
size: few
J: TRBJ2-7
D: -
DNA: TGTGCCAGCAGTTTGCTGTCAACTACCTACGAGCAGTACTTC
CDR3: CASSLLSTTYEQYF

V: TRBV5-1
size: -
J: TRBJ2-5
D: -
DNA: TGCGCCAGCCGTCAGGAGGGAGAGACCCAGTACTTC
CDR3: CASRQEGETQYF